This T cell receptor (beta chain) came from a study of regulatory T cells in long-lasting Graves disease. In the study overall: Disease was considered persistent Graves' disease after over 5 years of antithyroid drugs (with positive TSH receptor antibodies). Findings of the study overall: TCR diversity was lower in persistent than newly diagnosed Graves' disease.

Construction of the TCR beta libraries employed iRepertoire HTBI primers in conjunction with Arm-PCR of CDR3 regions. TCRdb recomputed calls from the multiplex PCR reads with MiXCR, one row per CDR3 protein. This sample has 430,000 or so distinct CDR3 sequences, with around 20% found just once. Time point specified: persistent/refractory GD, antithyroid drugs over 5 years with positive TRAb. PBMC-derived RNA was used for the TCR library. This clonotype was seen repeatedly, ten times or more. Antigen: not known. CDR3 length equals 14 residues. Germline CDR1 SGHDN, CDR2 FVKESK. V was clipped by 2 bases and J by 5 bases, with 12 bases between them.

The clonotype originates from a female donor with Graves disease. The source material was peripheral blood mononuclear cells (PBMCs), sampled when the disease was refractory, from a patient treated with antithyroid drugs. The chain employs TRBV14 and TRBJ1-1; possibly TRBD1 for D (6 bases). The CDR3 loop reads CASSQRGYGTEAFF. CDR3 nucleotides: TGTGCCAGCAGCCAAAGGGGGTATGGGACTGAAGCTTTCTTT.